The text below deals with one T cell receptor beta chain. The CDR3 covers 11 residues. V was shortened by 6 bases and J by 8 bases, with 10 bases between the two germline ends. Germline V gives CDR1 MNHEY, CDR2 SVGAGI. The sample is drawn from a study of PD-1 blockade in mismatch repair-deficient tumors. The assay was immunoSEQ multiplex PCR, and TCRdb's table has in-frame clones only and misses some. The sample consists of around 100,000 clones, roughly 80% of them appearing once. The receptor was isolated from an adult with mismatch repair-deficient cancer. The sequences come from peripheral blood, collected about 13 months after starting pembrolizumab. This rearrangement joins TRBV6-5 to TRBJ1-2; tentatively, D is TRBD1 (6 bases). CDR3 sequence: CASRGGGGYTF. CDR3 in DNA: TGTGCCAGCAGGGGGGGCGGCGGCTACACCTTC.